Listed below are T cell receptor beta chains from one sample, sequenced in a study of blood T cell repertoires in COVID-19. The protocol was immunoSEQ multiplex PCR, while the TCRdb copy is restricted to in-frame clones and leaves out a portion. The profile shows under 250,000 clones, roughly 80% of them singletons. Sequencing used peripheral blood. The receptors were sampled from a woman in her seventies with acute or convalescent COVID-19. CDR3s include the opening cysteine and the closing phenylalanine or tryptophan. The D gene is left open where the match is weak. Clone sizes are given selectively: once, few, many, or a class where the clone is expanded.

v_gene,abundance,d_gene,j_gene,CDR3aa,CDR3nt
TRBV7-9,-,-,TRBJ1-2,CASSLGKARVGYTF,TGTGCCAGCAGCTTAGGAAAGGCGAGGGTCGGCTACACCTTC
TRBV5-1,-,-,TRBJ1-1,CASSFQNTEAFF,TGCGCCAGCAGCTTCCAAAACACTGAAGCTTTCTTT
TRBV9,-,-,TRBJ1-1,CASSPRDSQNTEAFF,TGTGCCAGCAGCCCCCGGGACTCCCAGAACACTGAAGCTTTCTTT
TRBV7-2,-,-,TRBJ1-2,CASSRDIYGYTF,TGTGCCAGCAGCCGGGACATCTATGGCTACACCTTC
TRBV27,-,TRBD1,TRBJ1-2,CASQGAGGFGYTF,TGTGCCAGTCAGGGGGCCGGAGGTTTTGGCTACACCTTC
TRBV5-1,once,TRBD1,TRBJ1-4,CASSLAPTGRLRELFF,TGCGCCAGCAGCTTGGCCCCGACAGGGCGGTTACGGGAACTGTTTTTT
TRBV15,-,-,TRBJ1-1,CATSRVASTENTEAFF,TGTGCCACCAGCAGAGTCGCATCGACAGAGAACACTGAAGCTTTCTTT
TRBV7-8,-,TRBD1,TRBJ1-6,CASSPRAGTGASPLHF,TGTGCCAGCAGCCCCCGAGCCGGGACAGGGGCGTCACCCCTCCACTTT
TRBV23-1,-,-,TRBJ2-1,CASSQSRGLEQFF,TGCGCCAGCAGTCAATCGCGGGGGCTTGAGCAGTTCTTC
TRBV4-3,once,-,TRBJ1-3,CASSQTTGSHTIYF,TGCGCCAGCAGCCAAACAACAGGGTCCCACACCATATATTTT
TRBV19,-,-,TRBJ1-2,CASSIKQGPNYGYTF,TGTGCCAGTAGTATAAAACAGGGACCTAACTATGGCTACACCTTC
TRBV7-2,-,-,TRBJ1-3,CASSLVGMLSGNTIYF,TGTGCCAGCAGCTTAGTGGGCATGCTCTCTGGAAACACCATATATTTT
TRBV30,-,TRBD1,TRBJ1-1,CAWTRGRGTEAFF,TGTGCCTGGACCAGGGGGCGGGGCACTGAAGCTTTCTTT
TRBV11-2,-,TRBD1,TRBJ2-1,CASSLGDRHEQFF,TGTGCCAGCAGCTTAGGGGACAGGCATGAGCAGTTCTTC
TRBV27,-,-,TRBJ1-2,CASSFRSGDGYTF,TGTGCCAGCAGTTTCCGGTCCGGAGATGGCTACACCTTC
TRBV9,-,-,TRBJ2-1,CASSVGQGLRNSEQFF,TGTGCCAGCAGCGTAGGGCAGGGGCTTCGGAACAGTGAGCAGTTCTTC
TRBV6-5,-,-,TRBJ1-6,CASSYSRQGISPLHF,TGTGCCAGCAGTTACTCGCGGCAGGGAATCTCACCCCTCCACTTT
TRBV10-3,-,-,TRBJ2-7,CAISESADSYEQYF,TGTGCCATCAGTGAGTCGGCGGACTCCTACGAGCAGTACTTC
TRBV4-3,-,-,TRBJ2-1,CASSHFIGVREQFF,TGCGCCAGCAGCCATTTCATAGGGGTCCGCGAGCAGTTCTTC
TRBV29-1,few,-,TRBJ2-3,CSVALLVSADTQYF,TGCAGCGTTGCCCTACTAGTTTCAGCAGATACGCAGTATTTT
TRBV5-1,-,TRBD2,TRBJ2-1,CASSFSAGGYNEQFF,TGCGCCAGCAGCTTCTCAGCGGGGGGGTACAATGAGCAGTTCTTC
TRBV9,-,-,TRBJ2-7,CASSVGGRPSSEQYF,TGTGCCAGCAGCGTAGGAGGTAGGCCAAGTAGCGAGCAGTACTTC
TRBV5-1,once,-,TRBJ2-5,CASNPESRGGTQYF,TGCGCCAGCAACCCAGAATCTAGAGGCGGGACCCAGTACTTC
TRBV7-9,once,TRBD1,TRBJ2-2,CASSRGTGAGRTGELFF,TGTGCCAGCAGCCGAGGGACAGGGGCCGGGCGGACCGGGGAGCTGTTTTTT
TRBV28,-,-,TRBJ2-2,CASSSSHRAPFF,TGTGCCAGCAGTTCCTCTCACAGGGCGCCGTTTTTT
TRBV6-2/TRBV6-3,-,-,TRBJ1-2,CASSYAGGGYGYTF,TGTGCCAGCAGTTACGCGGGGGGCGGCTATGGCTACACCTTC
TRBV5-6,-,-,TRBJ1-2,CASSLSGGLGGYTF,TGTGCCAGCAGCTTGTCTGGAGGGTTGGGAGGCTACACCTTC
TRBV7-2,-,-,TRBJ1-1,CASSPMNYVNTEAFF,TGTGCCAGCAGCCCTATGAATTACGTGAACACTGAAGCTTTCTTT
TRBV5-1,once,-,TRBJ2-5,CASSLVGQGHETQYF,TGCGCCAGCAGCTTGGTCGGCCAGGGGCACGAGACCCAGTACTTC
TRBV14,-,-,TRBJ1-2,CASSQEEGNWYGYTF,TGTGCCAGCAGCCAAGAGGAGGGGAACTGGTATGGCTACACCTTC
TRBV6-2/TRBV6-3,-,-,TRBJ1-5,CASSEDSVNQPQHF,TGTGCCAGCAGTGAGGACAGTGTCAATCAGCCCCAGCATTTT
TRBV3-1/TRBV3-2,-,-,TRBJ1-1,CASSLSEGSEAFF,TGTGCCAGCAGCCTTTCTGAGGGATCCGAAGCTTTCTTT
TRBV5-4,-,-,TRBJ1-2,CASSYQGTRVYGYTF,TGTGCCAGCAGTTATCAGGGGACGCGCGTCTATGGCTACACCTTC
TRBV28,-,-,TRBJ1-5,CASSPQGYNQPQHF,TGTGCCAGCAGTCCCCAGGGGTACAATCAGCCCCAGCATTTT
TRBV2,-,-,TRBJ1-6,CASSEQLLNNSPLHF,TGTGCCAGCAGTGAACAACTACTGAATAATTCACCCCTCCACTTT
TRBV5-4,many,TRBD1,TRBJ2-7,CASSSTGSSYEQYF,TGTGCCAGCAGCTCGACAGGGAGCTCCTACGAGCAGTACTTC
TRBV7-9,-,TRBD1,TRBJ2-1,CASSATGTVNNEQFF,TGTGCCAGCAGCGCGACCGGGACAGTAAACAATGAGCAGTTCTTC
TRBV24-1,-,TRBD1,TRBJ1-5,CATQSGQFNSNQPQHF,TGTGCCACCCAATCGGGACAGTTCAATAGCAATCAGCCCCAGCATTTT
TRBV27,-,TRBD1,TRBJ1-1,CASSFDRGNTEAFF,TGTGCCAGCAGTTTCGACAGGGGGAACACTGAAGCTTTCTTT
TRBV6-5,-,-,TRBJ1-6,CASSYGGSSYNSPLHF,TGTGCCAGCAGTTACGGCGGGAGCTCCTATAATTCACCCCTCCACTTT
TRBV18,-,TRBD1,TRBJ2-7,CASSQGRDRVFSYEQYF,TGTGCCAGCTCCCAAGGGAGGGACAGGGTTTTCTCCTACGAGCAGTACTTC
TRBV7-2,-,-,TRBJ1-1,CASRQDRNTEAFF,TGTGCCAGCAGACAAGACAGAAACACTGAAGCTTTCTTT
TRBV27,-,TRBD1,TRBJ1-1,CASSFRTGWDTEAFF,TGTGCCAGCAGTTTCCGGACAGGGTGGGACACTGAAGCTTTCTTT
TRBV18,-,-,TRBJ1-1,CASSPLEGTEAFF,TGTGCCAGCTCACCATTGGAGGGCACTGAAGCTTTCTTT
TRBV7-2,-,TRBD2,TRBJ2-3,CASSIRTSGAPDTQYF,TGTGCCAGCAGCATTAGGACTAGCGGGGCCCCAGATACGCAGTATTTT
TRBV25-1,-,TRBD1,TRBJ1-1,CASSELGQGETEAFF,TGTGCCAGCAGTGAACTGGGACAGGGTGAAACTGAAGCTTTCTTT
TRBV12-3/TRBV12-4,-,-,TRBJ2-7,CASSAGGYEQYF,TGTGCCAGCAGCGCGGGTGGGTACGAGCAGTACTTC
TRBV2,-,-,TRBJ1-3,CASSEGINTGNTIYF,TGTGCCAGCAGTGAAGGTATTAATACTGGAAACACCATATATTTT
TRBV24-1,few,-,TRBJ1-1,CATSAGQLNTEAFF,TGTGCCACCAGTGCCGGACAGCTAAACACTGAAGCTTTCTTT
TRBV19,-,TRBD1,TRBJ1-2,CASKGQGGYGYTF,TGTGCCAGTAAGGGACAGGGAGGCTATGGCTACACCTTC
TRBV24-1,-,TRBD2,TRBJ2-5,CATARGETQYF,TGTGCCACCGCGCGGGGGGAGACCCAGTACTTC
TRBV11-3,-,-,TRBJ2-1,CASSLVGDEQFF,TGTGCCAGCAGCTTAGTAGGAGATGAGCAGTTCTTC
TRBV19,few,-,TRBJ2-7,CASSIGWQGSYEQYF,TGTGCCAGTAGTATAGGCTGGCAGGGCTCCTACGAGCAGTACTTC
TRBV4-3,-,TRBD1,TRBJ1-4,CASSHGAGGPNEKLFF,TGCGCCAGCAGCCATGGAGCAGGGGGCCCGAATGAAAAACTGTTTTTT
TRBV3-1/TRBV3-2,-,-,TRBJ2-7,CASSPVGGLAYEQYF,TGTGCCAGCAGCCCCGTGGGGGGGCTTGCCTACGAGCAGTACTTC
TRBV25-1,-,TRBD1,TRBJ1-2,CASRDRGPGGYTF,TGTGCCAGCAGGGACAGGGGGCCAGGCGGCTACACCTTC
TRBV7-8,-,TRBD1,TRBJ1-1,CASSSGQGSNTEAFF,TGTGCCAGCAGCTCGGGACAGGGATCGAACACTGAAGCTTTCTTT
TRBV20-1,few,-,TRBJ1-1,CSASRGGAHTEAFF,TGCAGTGCTAGTCGAGGGGGAGCGCACACTGAAGCTTTCTTT
TRBV6-2/TRBV6-3,-,TRBD1,TRBJ1-3,CASSYNRDRGLRNTIYF,TGTGCCAGCAGTTACAACCGGGACAGGGGGCTTCGAAACACCATATATTTT
TRBV27,-,-,TRBJ1-1,CASSLSVRVSTEAFF,TGTGCCAGCAGTTTATCGGTACGGGTGAGCACTGAAGCTTTCTTT